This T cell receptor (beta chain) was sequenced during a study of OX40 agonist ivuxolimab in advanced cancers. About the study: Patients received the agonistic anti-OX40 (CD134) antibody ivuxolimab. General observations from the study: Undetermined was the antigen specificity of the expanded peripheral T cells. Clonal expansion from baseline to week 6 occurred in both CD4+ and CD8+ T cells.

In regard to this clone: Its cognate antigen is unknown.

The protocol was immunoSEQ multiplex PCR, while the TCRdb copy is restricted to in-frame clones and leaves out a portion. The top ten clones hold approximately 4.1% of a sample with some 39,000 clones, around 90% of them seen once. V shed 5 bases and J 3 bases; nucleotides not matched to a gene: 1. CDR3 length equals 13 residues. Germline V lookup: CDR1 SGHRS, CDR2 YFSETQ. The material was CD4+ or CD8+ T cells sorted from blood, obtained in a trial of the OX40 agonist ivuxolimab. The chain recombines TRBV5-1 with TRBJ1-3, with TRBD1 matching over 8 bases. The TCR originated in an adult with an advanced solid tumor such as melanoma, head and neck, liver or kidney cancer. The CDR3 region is CASRTGDGNTIYF. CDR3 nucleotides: TGCGCCAGCAGGACAGGGGATGGAAACACCATATATTTT.